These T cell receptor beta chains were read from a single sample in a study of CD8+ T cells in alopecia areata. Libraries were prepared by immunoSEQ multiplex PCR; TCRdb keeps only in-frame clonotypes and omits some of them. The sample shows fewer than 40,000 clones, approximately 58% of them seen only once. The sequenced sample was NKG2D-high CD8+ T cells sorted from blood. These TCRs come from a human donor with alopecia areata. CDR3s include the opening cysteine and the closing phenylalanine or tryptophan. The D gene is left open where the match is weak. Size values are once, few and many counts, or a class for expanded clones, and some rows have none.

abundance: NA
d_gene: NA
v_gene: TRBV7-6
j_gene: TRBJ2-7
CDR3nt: TGTGCCAGCAGCTTAGAGGGTCGAGGATTTGACGAGCAGTACTTC
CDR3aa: CASSLEGRGFDEQYF

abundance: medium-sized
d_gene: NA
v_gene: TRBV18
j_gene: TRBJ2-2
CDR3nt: TGTGCCAGCTCACCAGAGGGTGTGGAGCTGTTTTTT
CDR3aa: CASSPEGVELFF

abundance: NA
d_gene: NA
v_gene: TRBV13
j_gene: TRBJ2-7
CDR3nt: TGTGCCAGCAGCTTAGGCGTCAGGGTCCACGAGCAGTACTTC
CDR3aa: CASSLGVRVHEQYF

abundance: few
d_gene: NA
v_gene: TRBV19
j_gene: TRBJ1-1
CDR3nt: TGTGCCAGTATGCCGTGGCAGGGAAACACTGAAGCTTTCTTT
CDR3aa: CASMPWQGNTEAFF

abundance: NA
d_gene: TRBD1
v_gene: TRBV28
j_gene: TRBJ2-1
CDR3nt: TGTGCCAGCAGTGATGACAGGGTCTCCTACAATGAGCAGTTCTTC
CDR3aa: CASSDDRVSYNEQFF

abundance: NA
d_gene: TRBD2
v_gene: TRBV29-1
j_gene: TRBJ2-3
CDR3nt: TGCAGCGCGGTAGCGGGGCTCTTGGCAGATACGCAGTATTTT
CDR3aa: CSAVAGLLADTQYF

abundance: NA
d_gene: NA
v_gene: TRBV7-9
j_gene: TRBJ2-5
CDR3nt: TGTGCCAACAGCCAAAGGGGGGGACTACATCAGGGGACCCAGTACTTC
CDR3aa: CANSQRGGLHQGTQYF

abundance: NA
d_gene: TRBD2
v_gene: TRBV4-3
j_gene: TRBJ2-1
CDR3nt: TGCGCCAGCAGCCAAGTGAGCGGGGGTTCCTACAATGAGCAGTTCTTC
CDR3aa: CASSQVSGGSYNEQFF

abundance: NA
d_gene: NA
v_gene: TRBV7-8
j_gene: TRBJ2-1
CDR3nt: TGTGCCAGCAGCTTAGAATCGGGGGATGAGCAGTTCTTC
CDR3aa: CASSLESGDEQFF

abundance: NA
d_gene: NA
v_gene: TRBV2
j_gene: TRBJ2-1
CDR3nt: TGTGCCAGCAGTGAAGTACGCGGGGGCGCGGTCGATGAGCAGTTCTTC
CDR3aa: CASSEVRGGAVDEQFF

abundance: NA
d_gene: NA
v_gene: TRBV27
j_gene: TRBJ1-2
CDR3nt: TGTGCCAGCAGTGGGAGGACGAGCTATGGCTACACCTTC
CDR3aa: CASSGRTSYGYTF

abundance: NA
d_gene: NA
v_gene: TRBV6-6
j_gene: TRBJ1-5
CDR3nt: TGTGCCAGCATGGGGGCTATGAGTCAGCCCCAGCATTTT
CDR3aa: CASMGAMSQPQHF

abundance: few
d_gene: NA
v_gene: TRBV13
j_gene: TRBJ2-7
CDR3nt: TGTGCCAGCAGGTCGACAGCCACTAACTACGAGCAGTACTTC
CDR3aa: CASRSTATNYEQYF

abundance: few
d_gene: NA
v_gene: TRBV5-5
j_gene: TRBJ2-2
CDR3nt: TGTGCCAGCAGCTTGGGTGTGAACACCGGGGAGCTGTTTTTT
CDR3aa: CASSLGVNTGELFF

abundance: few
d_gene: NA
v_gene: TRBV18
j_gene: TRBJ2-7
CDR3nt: TGTGCCAGCTCACCCCCACTAGCCCTCTACGAGCAGTACTTC
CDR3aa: CASSPPLALYEQYF

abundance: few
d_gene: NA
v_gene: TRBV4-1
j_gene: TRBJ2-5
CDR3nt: TGCGCCAGCAGCGCAGGGGTGGGACACACGGAGACCCAGTACTTC
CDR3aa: CASSAGVGHTETQYF

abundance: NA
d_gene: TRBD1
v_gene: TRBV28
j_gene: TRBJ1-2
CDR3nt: TGTGCCAGCAGTTTTGGTCCCGGGACAGGGATCTATGGCTACACCTTC
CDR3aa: CASSFGPGTGIYGYTF

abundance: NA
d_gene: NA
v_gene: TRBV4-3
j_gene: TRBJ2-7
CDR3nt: TGCGCCAGCAGTCGCGACGTGACAGTGGCCTACGAGCAGTACTTC
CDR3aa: CASSRDVTVAYEQYF

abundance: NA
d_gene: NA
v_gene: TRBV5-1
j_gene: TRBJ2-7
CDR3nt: TGCGCCAGCAGCTTGGCCGACTTGGACTACGAGCAGTACTTC
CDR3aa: CASSLADLDYEQYF

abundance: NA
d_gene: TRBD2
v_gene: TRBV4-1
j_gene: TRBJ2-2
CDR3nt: TGCGCCAGCAGCCAAGACAGTACGGGGGGCACCGGGGAGCTGTTTTTT
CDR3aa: CASSQDSTGGTGELFF

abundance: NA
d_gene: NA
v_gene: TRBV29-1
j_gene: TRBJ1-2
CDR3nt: TGCAGCGTTGAAGATGTTTTCGTAGGGAACTATGGCTACACCTTC
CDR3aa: CSVEDVFVGNYGYTF

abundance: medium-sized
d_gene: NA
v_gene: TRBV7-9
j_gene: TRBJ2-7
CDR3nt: TGTGCCAGCAGCCCGAACCCCAAGGGTGGTTCCTACGAGCAGTACTTC
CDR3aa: CASSPNPKGGSYEQYF

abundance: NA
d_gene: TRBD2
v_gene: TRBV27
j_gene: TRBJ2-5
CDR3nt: TGTGCCAGCAGTTCGCCGTTTGGCGGGAGGGCCGAGACCCAGTACTTC
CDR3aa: CASSSPFGGRAETQYF

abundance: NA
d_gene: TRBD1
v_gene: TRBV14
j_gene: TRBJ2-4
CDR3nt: TGTGCCAGCAGCGGCCGGGACAGGAAAAACATTCAGTACTTC
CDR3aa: CASSGRDRKNIQYF

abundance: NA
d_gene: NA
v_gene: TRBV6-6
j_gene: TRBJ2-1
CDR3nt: TGTGCCAGCAGTTACTCGTCAGGGACCAACAATGAGCAGTTCTTC
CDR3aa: CASSYSSGTNNEQFF

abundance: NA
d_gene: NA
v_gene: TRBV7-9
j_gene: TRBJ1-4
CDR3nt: TGTGCCAGCAGCTGGGAGGACCAGGGGAGTGAAAAACTGTTTTTT
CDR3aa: CASSWEDQGSEKLFF

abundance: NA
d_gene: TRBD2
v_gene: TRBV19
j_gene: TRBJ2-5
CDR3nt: TGTGCCAGTAGTATCCTAGCGGGAACAAAGGGAGGAGAGACCCAGTACTTC
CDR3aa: CASSILAGTKGGETQYF

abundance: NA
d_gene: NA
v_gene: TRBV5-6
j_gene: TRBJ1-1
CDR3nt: TGTGCCAGCAGTTTAGACCTTGGGACAAAGAACACTGAAGCTTTCTTT
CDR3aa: CASSLDLGTKNTEAFF

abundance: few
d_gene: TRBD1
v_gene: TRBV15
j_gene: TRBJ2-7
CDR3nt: TGTGCCACCAGCGCCGGGACAGGGAGCTACGAGCAGTACTTC
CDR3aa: CATSAGTGSYEQYF

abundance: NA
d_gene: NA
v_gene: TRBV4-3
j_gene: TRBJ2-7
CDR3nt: TGCGCCAGCAGCAGAGGGGACGGCTCGGGGTACGAGCAGTACTTC
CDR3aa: CASSRGDGSGYEQYF

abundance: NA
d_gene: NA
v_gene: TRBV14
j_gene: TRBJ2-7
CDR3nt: TGTGCCAGCAGCCAAGGGTCAGGGAGAAAGATTTACGAGCAGTACTTC
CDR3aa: CASSQGSGRKIYEQYF

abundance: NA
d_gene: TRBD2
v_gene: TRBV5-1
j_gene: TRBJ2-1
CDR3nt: TGCGCCAGCAGCTCCGGACTAGCGGGAGTTTATGAGCAGTTCTTC
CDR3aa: CASSSGLAGVYEQFF

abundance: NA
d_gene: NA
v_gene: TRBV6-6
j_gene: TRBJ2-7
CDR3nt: TGTGCCAGCAGTTCTCAGGGGGGCACATCCTACGAGCAGTACTTC
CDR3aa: CASSSQGGTSYEQYF

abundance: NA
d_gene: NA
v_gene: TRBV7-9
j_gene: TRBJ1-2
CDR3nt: TGTGCCAGCAGCTTATTTGGGGGGCAATATGGCTACACCTTC
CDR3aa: CASSLFGGQYGYTF

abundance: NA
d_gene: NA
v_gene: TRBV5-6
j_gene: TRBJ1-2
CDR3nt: TGTGCCACCAAGTGGCAGATTAACTATGGCTACACCTTC
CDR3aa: CATKWQINYGYTF

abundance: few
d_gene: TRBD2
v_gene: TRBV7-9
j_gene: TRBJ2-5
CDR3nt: TGTGCCAGCAGCTCGCCGGGACTAGAGCCTAGGGAGACCCAGTACTTC
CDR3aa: CASSSPGLEPRETQYF

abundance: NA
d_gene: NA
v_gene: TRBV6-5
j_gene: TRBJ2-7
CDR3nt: TGTGCCAGCAGTCTTCAGGGATCCGAGCAGTACTTC
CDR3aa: CASSLQGSEQYF

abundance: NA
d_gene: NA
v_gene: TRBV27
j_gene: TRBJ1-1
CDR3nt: TGTGCCAGTCAGTCGGGGGGCAGAGGTGAAGCTTTCTTT
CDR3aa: CASQSGGRGEAFF

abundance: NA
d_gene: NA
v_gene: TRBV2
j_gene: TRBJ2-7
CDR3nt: TGTGCCGGAGGACTGGACTCCTACGAGCAGTACTTC
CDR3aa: CAGGLDSYEQYF

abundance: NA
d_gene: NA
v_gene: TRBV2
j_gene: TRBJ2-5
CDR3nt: TGTGCCAGCAGTGTTTGGGGGCCCTCGGAGACCCAGTACTTC
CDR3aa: CASSVWGPSETQYF

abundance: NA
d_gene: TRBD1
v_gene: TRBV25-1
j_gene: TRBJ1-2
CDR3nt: TGTGCCAGCAGTGAATGGGACAGGGACTACACCTTC
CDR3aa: CASSEWDRDYTF

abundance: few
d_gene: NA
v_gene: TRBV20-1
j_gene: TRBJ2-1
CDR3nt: TGCAGTGCGCCTAGCGATGAGCAGTTCTTC
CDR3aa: CSAPSDEQFF

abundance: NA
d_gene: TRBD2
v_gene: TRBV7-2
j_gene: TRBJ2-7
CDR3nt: TGTGCCAGCAGCTACGCGGGGGGTACCTACGAGCAGTACTTC
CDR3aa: CASSYAGGTYEQYF

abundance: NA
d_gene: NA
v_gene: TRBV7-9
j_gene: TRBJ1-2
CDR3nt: TGTGCCAGCAGCGGCGGGCCCGCACATATCTATGGCTACACCTTC
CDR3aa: CASSGGPAHIYGYTF

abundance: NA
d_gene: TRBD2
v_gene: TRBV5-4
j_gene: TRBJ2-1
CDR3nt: TGTGCCAGCAGCCGTCTAGCGGCGGGCACTGATGAGCAGTTCTTC
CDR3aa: CASSRLAAGTDEQFF

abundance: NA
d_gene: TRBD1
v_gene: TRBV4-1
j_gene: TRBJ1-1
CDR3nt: TGCGCCAGCTCCAGGGAACAGGGGGACACTGAAGCTTTCTTT
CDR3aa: CASSREQGDTEAFF

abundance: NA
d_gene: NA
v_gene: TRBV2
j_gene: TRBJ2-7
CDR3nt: TGTGCCAGCAGCGATTACGAGCAGTACTTC
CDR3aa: CASSDYEQYF

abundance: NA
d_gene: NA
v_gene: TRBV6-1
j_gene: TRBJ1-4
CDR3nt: TGTGCCAGCAGTAATAATGAAAAACTGTTTTTT
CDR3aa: CASSNNEKLFF

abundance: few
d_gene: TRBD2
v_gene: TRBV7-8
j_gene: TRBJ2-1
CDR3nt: TGTGCCAGCGGATTAGCGGGAAGCTCCTACAATGAGCAGTTCTTC
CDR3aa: CASGLAGSSYNEQFF

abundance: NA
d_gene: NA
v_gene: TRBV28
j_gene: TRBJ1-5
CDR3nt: TGTGCCAGCAGTTTGGGGTCCGCGCAGCCCCAGCATTTT
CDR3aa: CASSLGSAQPQHF

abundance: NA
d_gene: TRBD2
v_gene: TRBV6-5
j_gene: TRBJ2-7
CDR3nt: TGTGCCAGCAGTTACGTTAGCGGGGGCACCTACGAGCAGTACTTC
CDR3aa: CASSYVSGGTYEQYF

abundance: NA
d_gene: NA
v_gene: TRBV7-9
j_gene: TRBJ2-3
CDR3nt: TGTGCCAGCAGCTTTAGCACAGGTCTAAGCACAGATACGCAGTATTTT
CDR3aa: CASSFSTGLSTDTQYF

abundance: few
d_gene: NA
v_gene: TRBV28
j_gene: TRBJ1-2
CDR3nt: TGTGCCAGCATGAGCAGGGAAGAGAACTATGGCTACACCTTC
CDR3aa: CASMSREENYGYTF

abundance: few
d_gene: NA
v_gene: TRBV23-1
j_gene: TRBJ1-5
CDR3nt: TGCGCCAGCAGGATGGACACCCTCGTCATCCCCCAGCATTTT
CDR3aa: CASRMDTLVIPQHF

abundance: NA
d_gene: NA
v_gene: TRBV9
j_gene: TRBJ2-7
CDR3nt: TGTGCCAGCAGCGCAAGGGTGGGACGGAGCTACGAGCAGTACTTC
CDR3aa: CASSARVGRSYEQYF